The text below deals with one T cell receptor beta chain. No antigen is known for it. Base qualities are missing; no much larger clone stands one base away. V is cut by 11 bases and J by 4 bases, and the space between the germline ends is 16 bases. CDR1 KGHDR and CDR2 SFDVKD were looked up in the germline V gene. The CDR3 runs 13 residues from the cysteine to the phenylalanine. Only CDR3 DNA remains: 39 bases, in frame from the first base. Collaborating institutions collected whole blood in K2EDTA tubes following their own protocols. For TCRbeta analysis, collaborators shipped samples as frozen whole blood, isolated PBMCs, or DNA extracted from either of those sample types. The immunoSEQ Assay, a bias-controlled multiplex PCR, was used to amplify TCRbeta CDR3 regions from genomic DNA. Turning to the authors' computational methods: The number of nucleated cells in each sample was estimated by amplification of reference gene primers within the assay. To quantify the absolute abundance of each unique TCRbeta CDR3 rearrangement, sequence reads were collapsed and filtered. For each sample, productive Simpson clonality was calculated as the square root of Simpson's diversity index over productive rearrangements. TCRdb took this table from immuneACCESS and kept in-frame rearrangements with V and J called. Such tables lack part of the clones; where checked against another copy, unresolved V genes explain under half of the gap, and the rest is unexplained. That table gives V, J and clone size, and the DNA gave D and trimming. The sample table lists 91,000 or so clones, around 84% of them with a count of one. 10% to 15% of the sample lies in the top ten.

This record belongs to a study of blood T cell repertoires in COVID-19 (TCRdb year 2020). Regarding the study in general: Samples covering the acute and convalescent phases of COVID-19 were provided by collaborators in the United States, Italy and Spain. The prospective study material was composed of cDNA or gDNA derived from T cells, B-cell-depleted T cells, or PBMCs. Deeply sampled blood TCRbeta repertoires from subjects exposed to, actively infected with, or recovered from COVID-19 were included in the dataset. The repertoires were released in a freely available public database intended as a resource for research on the immune response to SARS-CoV-2. Samples were obtained from the ongoing ImmuneRACE study (first 160 participants) and from about 1,300 subjects provided by 6 global collaborators. The sample metadata nearly always contained a de-identified subject ID, COVID-19 status, age in years and sex. Where available, HLA class I and class II types were obtained from metadata supplied by the sample provider rather than from assay-based typing. Points the paper makes about the study in general: The quantity of clinical and demographic metadata differed by source and by participant and was supplied without curation.

The sample comprised peripheral blood. The source of this sequence is a woman aged 60-70 years in a cohort sampled during active or convalescent COVID-19. Rearrangement joined TRBV24-1 to TRBJ1-1; a weak D assignment points to TRBD1 (6 bases agree). The DNA is TGTGCCATCGTGACAGGTTGGGGCACTGAAGCTTTCTTT. This codes for CAIVTGWGTEAFF.